This TCR beta chain was recorded in a study of T cells after yellow fever vaccination. TCRdb ran MiXCR on the 5' RACE reads and lists one entry per CDR3 protein. The profile shows under 300,000 distinct CDR3 sequences, 6.9% of them singletons. The ends lost 3 bases at V and 4 bases at J; junction bases unmatched: 7. CDR1 and CDR2 from the germline V gene are SGHRS and YFSETQ. This CDR3 is built from 15 residues. The chain carries TRBV5-1 and TRBJ1-1, with 9 bases fitting TRBD1. The receptor was isolated from a man aged 25 to 40 who received the YFV17D yellow fever vaccine. The specimen was CD4+ T cells sorted from PBMCs, collected 15 days after the yellow fever booster vaccination. The CDR3 is CASSSTGTGSTEAFF. The CDR3 nucleotides are TGCGCCAGCAGCTCCACCGGGACAGGGTCCACTGAAGCTTTCTTT.